These 20 T cell receptor beta chains were sequenced from one sample in a study of memory CD4+ T cells and cytomegalovirus serostatus. The method was immunoSEQ multiplex PCR; TCRdb's version includes in-frame clones alone and lacks a portion of them. The table includes under 35,000 clones, under 80% detected once. Single viable CD3+CD4+CD8-CD45RO+ cells were sorted as the memory CD4+ T cells. Sequencing input: memory CD4+ T cells from blood. The receptors were gathered from an adult in good health and CMV-seronegative. Some clones in this sample may be carry-over from other donors' samples.

The V gene is TRBV27, the J gene TRBJ2-7; TRBD2 is a possible D gene (5 bases). Germline V lookup: CDR1 MNHEY, CDR2 SMNVEV (reference sequence). The V and J ends lost 5 bases and 3 bases respectively, with 17 bases between them. The CDR3 length is 15 residues. CDR3 protein: CASSISTGTYYEQYF. The CDR3 coding sequence is TGTGCCAGCAGTATCTCGACGGGAACCTACTACGAGCAGTACTTC.

The chain carries TRBV5-1 and TRBJ1-4; 7 bases are a match to TRBD1. V was pared by 2 bases and J by 7 bases, with 5 bases of the junction left unmatched. The CDR3 sequence is 14 residues long. Germline V CDR1 and CDR2: SGHRS, YFSETQ. This CDR3 is CASSFQAGGEKLFF. The CDR3 DNA reads TGCGCCAGCAGCTTCCAGGCAGGGGGTGAAAAACTGTTTTTT.

In DNA form, the CDR3 reads TGTGCCAGTAGTTCGGGGTTAAACTCCTACGAGCAGTACTTC. This translates into CASSSGLNSYEQYF. The V gene is TRBV19, the J gene TRBJ2-7, with D possibly matching TRBD2 (5 bases). V was trimmed by 5 bases and J by 0 bases, leaving 11 bases between them. The CDR3 is made up of 14 amino acids. Germline V lookup: CDR1 LNHDA, CDR2 SQIVND (reference sequence).

The J gene is TRBJ2-1, the V gene TRBV4-3; D gene ambiguous. The germline V and J ends were trimmed by 0 bases and 13 bases, with 19 bases remaining between them. From germline, CDR1 is LGHNA and CDR2 YSLEER. CDR3 length: 15 amino acids. This chain's CDR3 is CASSQDSRKTTIQFF. The CDR3, as DNA: TGCGCCAGCAGCCAAGATTCGAGGAAAACTACTATCCAGTTCTTC.

The rearrangement links TRBV5-1 to TRBJ2-5, with a possible D match to TRBD2 (6 bases). With 3 bases removed from V and 0 bases from J, the gap between germline ends came to 18 bases. This CDR3 spans 17 amino acids. Germline CDR1 SGHRS, CDR2 YFSETQ. The CDR3: CASSSTRGRTDQETQYF. The CDR3, as DNA: TGCGCCAGCAGCTCCACCCGTGGGAGGACGGACCAAGAGACCCAGTACTTC.

This chain uses TRBV29-1 with TRBJ1-1, with D perhaps matching TRBD1 (5 bases). This CDR3 is 14 amino acids long. The V end was cut by 3 bases, the J end by 6 bases, with 17 bases between. Germline values: CDR1 SQVTM, CDR2 ANQGSEA. The CDR3 is CSVDPGGVWAEAFF. In nucleotides, the CDR3 is TGCAGCGTTGACCCTGGGGGGGTCTGGGCTGAAGCTTTCTTT.

The sample holds a few counts of this clone. The chain links TRBV27 to TRBJ2-5, with 8 bases fitting TRBD1. Trimming at V came to 6 bases and at J to 5 bases, leaving 8 bases not matched to a gene. The CDR3 is made up of 14 amino acids. Germline V gives CDR1 MNHEY, CDR2 SMNVEV (reference sequence). The DNA of the CDR3 is TGTGCCAGCAGGAGCAGGGGGCTTGGGGAGACCCAGTACTTC. Translating it yields CASRSRGLGETQYF.

The genes are TRBV2 and TRBJ2-3; 7 bases map to TRBD1. This CDR3 region has 14 residues. Trimming cost V 6 bases and J 2 bases; bases outside gene matches: 5. CDR1 and CDR2 from the germline V gene are SNHLY and FYNNEI. In DNA form, the CDR3 reads TGTGCCAGCAGGAGGGGGCAGGACACAGATACGCAGTATTTT. Translation: CASRRGQDTDTQYF.

This clone was observed a handful of times. The CDR3 nucleotides read TGTGCCAGTAGTCCTGGGACAGGGGATTGGAGTGGCTACACCTTC. Its translation is CASSPGTGDWSGYTF. V gene TRBV19 combines with J gene TRBJ1-2, with 10 bases identical to TRBD1. CDR1 and CDR2 from the germline V gene are LNHDA and SQIVND (reference sequence). With V trimmed by 5 bases and J by 7 bases, 10 bases remained unmatched. The CDR3 is made up of 15 amino acids.

The genes are TRBV20-1 and TRBJ1-1, with D possibly matching TRBD1 (5 bases). This CDR3 is built from 11 residues. Germline V CDR1 and CDR2: DFQATT, SNEGSKA (reference sequence). V was clipped by 4 bases and J by 11 bases, with 14 bases between them. Here the CDR3 reads CSANKGRRAFF. As DNA, the CDR3 is TGCAGTGCTAATAAGGGACGGCGGGCTTTCTTT.

This clone appeared a single time. The V gene is TRBV7-2, the J gene TRBJ2-1; TRBD2 matches at 10 bases. The CDR3 has 17 residues. Trimming took 5 bases from V and 1 from J; bases not matched to a gene: 8. Germline-derived CDR1 and CDR2 are SGHTA and FQGNSA. The CDR3, as DNA: TGTGCCAGCAGCCCCCGACTAGCGGGTCCTTCCTACAATGAGCAGTTCTTC. Translation: CASSPRLAGPSYNEQFF. Supplemented by reference TRBV7-2 and TRBJ2-1, the full variable domain reads GAGVSQSPSNKVTEKGKDVELRCDPISGHTALYWYRQSLGQGLEFLIYFQGNSAPDKSGLPSDRFSAERTGGSVSTLTIQRTQQEDSAVYLCASSPRLAGPSYNEQFFGPGTRLTVL.

The chain recombines TRBV7-2 with TRBJ1-2, with unresolved D. The V end was cut by 1 base, the J end by 4 bases, with 7 bases between. In germline, CDR1 is SGHTA, CDR2 FQGNSA. The CDR3 consists of 13 residues. The CDR3 DNA is TGTGCCAGCAGCTTAGAACAGAGCTATGGCTACACCTTC. It translates to CASSLEQSYGYTF.

The chain couples TRBV6-5 to TRBJ2-7; a weak D match, TRBD2 (5 bases). The CDR3 is 11 amino acids. Germline CDR1 reads MNHEY; CDR2 reads SVGAGI. The V end lost 5 bases, the J end lost 3 bases, and 5 bases lay between the germline ends. As DNA, the CDR3 is TGTGCCAGCAGTGAGGGCTACGAGCAGTACTTC. Its translation is CASSEGYEQYF.

The chain employs TRBV15 and TRBJ1-1; D gene uncertain. Trimming removed 2 bases at V and 1 base at J, with 14 bases between. The CDR3 contains 16 residues. Germline CDR1 LNHNV, CDR2 YYDKDF (reference sequence). CDR3 sequence reads: CATSRSPEAANTEAFF. CDR3 DNA sequence: TGTGCCACCAGCAGATCACCCGAGGCGGCGAACACTGAAGCTTTCTTT.

The gene calls are TRBV12-5 and TRBJ1-5, with D hard to call. V lost 5 bases to trimming and J lost 5 bases, with 13 bases between them. Germline V gene data show CDR1 as LGHNT and CDR2 as FRNRAP. The CDR3 spans 14 residues. The CDR3 here is CASGPRNRDQPQHF. CDR3 in DNA: TGTGCTAGTGGTCCCCGCAATCGGGATCAGCCCCAGCATTTT.

V and J are TRBV25-1 and TRBJ2-3; maybe TRBD2 (6 bases). With 2 bases removed from V and 4 bases from J, the gap between germline ends came to 16 bases. CDR3 size: 16 residues. The V gene's germline CDR1 is MGHDK and CDR2 SYGVNS. The CDR3 DNA reads as TGTGCCAGCAGTGAAACGGCCCGGGGGAACCCAGATACGCAGTATTTT. Its protein is CASSETARGNPDTQYF.

This clone was detected once. The chain couples TRBV5-4 to TRBJ2-6; D gene unclear. In germline, CDR1 is SGHNT, CDR2 YYREEE (reference sequence). Trimming removed 4 bases at V and 0 bases at J, with 14 bases between. The CDR3 extends over 17 amino acids. The CDR3 here is CASSHKSGDSGANVLTF. CDR3 coding DNA: TGTGCCAGCAGCCACAAATCTGGGGACTCTGGGGCCAACGTCCTGACTTTC.

This clone was seen only once. This chain links TRBV5-1 with TRBJ1-1, with 8 positions matching TRBD1. Germline CDR1 reads SGHRS; CDR2 reads YFSETQ. The CDR3 loop spans 14 amino acids. Trimming at V came to 3 bases and at J to 4 bases, leaving 5 bases not matched to a gene. The CDR3 spells CASSSGQGGTEAFF. CDR3 sequence (DNA): TGCGCCAGCAGCTCAGGACAGGGCGGCACTGAAGCTTTCTTT. Complete variable domain (other parts from reference TRBV5-1 and TRBJ1-1): KAGVTQTPRYLIKTRGQQVTLSCSPISGHRSVSWYQQTPGQGLQFLFEYFSETQRNKGNFPGRFSGRQFSNSRSEMNVSTLELGDSALYLCASSSGQGGTEAFFGQGTRLTVV.

The V gene is TRBV10-3, the J gene TRBJ2-5; the match to TRBD1 covers 12 bases. The ends lost 9 bases at V and 5 bases at J; junction bases unmatched: 4. The V gene's germline CDR1 is ENHRY and CDR2 SYGVKD. The CDR3 is made up of 13 amino acids. CDR3 in amino acids: CAIGTGGVETQYF. For the CDR3, the DNA is TGTGCCATTGGGACAGGGGGCGTCGAGACCCAGTACTTC.

This clone was seen only a few times. The gene calls are TRBV19 and TRBJ1-6, with 8 positions matching TRBD1. The germline CDR1 and CDR2 sequences are LNHDA and SQIVND (reference sequence). The junction had 10 bases not matched to a gene; V was cut back by 6 bases and J by 9 bases. The CDR3 runs 15 residues. The DNA for the CDR3 is TGTGCCAGTAGGTCCGGGGCAGGGGGCAGTTCACCCCTCCACTTT. Amino acid sequence: CASRSGAGGSSPLHF.